This T cell receptor beta chain was recorded in a study of T cell responses to AZD1222 COVID-19 vaccine. Notes on the study in general: After two AZD1222 doses, spike-specific TCR breadth and depth rose versus day 0. The study identified only 6 or 7 AZD1222 recipients as seropositive at baseline. Within unmutated variant regions lay the reported targets of nearly half of spike-specific TCRs. A mostly white British donor set with more females was recruited, and clonal diversity was possibly underestimated.

As for this clone: Its target is unknown.

Sequenced by immunoSEQ multiplex PCR; TCRdb stores in-frame clones only, minus some. The data contain fewer than 140,000 clones, 90% of them singletons. The length of the CDR3 is 15 residues. Germline lookup yields CDR1 LGHNA and CDR2 YSLEER. The V and J ends lost 4 bases and 2 bases respectively, with 13 bases between them. The J gene is TRBJ2-3, the V gene TRBV4-3; D gene unclear. Sample: peripheral blood, taken 28 days after the second AZD1222 dose. This TCR came from an adult who received the AZD1222 COVID-19 vaccine. The CDR3 DNA follows: TGCGCCAGCAGCCTTCGGTCCCATACCACAGATACGCAGTATTTT. Translated: CASSLRSHTTDTQYF.